This T cell receptor (beta chain) is drawn from a study of shared clonotypes between healthy human individuals. The study's findings and limits: Across subsets, estimated richness was generally greater for naive than for memory populations. It was only blood that was sampled, and tissue repertoires likely differ. Naive CD4 clonotype sharing across a few donors was 5% to 6%.

CD8 cells regarded as naive lacked CD45RO, were positively chosen for CCR7, and omitted terminally differentiated effector memory CD45RA+ cells. TCRdb's copy holds only in-frame clones and misses some; the assay was immunoSEQ multiplex PCR. The sample records about 2.1 million clones, about 93% being singletons. Germline lookup yields CDR1 LNHDA and CDR2 SQIVND (reference sequence). The CDR3 sequence is 16 residues long. Trimming took off 3 bases at V and 4 bases at J, with 18 bases between the two ends. Remarks on this clone: Its target is unknown.

The J gene is TRBJ1-2, the V gene TRBV19, with D possibly being TRBD1 (5 bases). This clonotype was obtained from a man in his late teens or twenties in good health. Some clones in this sample may be carry-over from other donors' samples. The sample comprised naive CD8+ T cells from PBMCs. CDR3: CASSIPGTDTLYGYTF. CDR3 bases: TGTGCCAGTAGTATTCCAGGGACCGACACCCTCTATGGCTACACCTTC. Based on the CDR3 plus reference TRBV19 and TRBJ1-2, the full variable domain is DGGITQSPKYLFRKEGQNVTLSCEQNLNHDAMYWYRQDPGQGLRLIYYSQIVNDFQKGDIAEGYSVSREKKESFPLTVTSAQKNPTAFYLCASSIPGTDTLYGYTFGSGTRLTVV.